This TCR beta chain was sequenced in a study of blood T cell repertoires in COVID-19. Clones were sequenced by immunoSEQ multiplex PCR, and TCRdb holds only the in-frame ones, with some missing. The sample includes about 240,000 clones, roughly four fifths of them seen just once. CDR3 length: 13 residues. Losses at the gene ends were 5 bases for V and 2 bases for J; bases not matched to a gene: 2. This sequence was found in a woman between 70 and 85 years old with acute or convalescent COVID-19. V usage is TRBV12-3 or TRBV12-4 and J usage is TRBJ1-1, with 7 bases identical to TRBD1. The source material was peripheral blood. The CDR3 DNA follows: TGTGCCAGCAGTGCAGGGGGAAACACTGAAGCTTTCTTT. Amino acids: CASSAGGNTEAFF.